This T cell receptor beta chain derives from a study of HIV-infected patients and healthy controls. TCRdb re-called the 5' RACE reads through MiXCR, storing one row per CDR3 protein. Of 15,000 to 20,000 distinct CDR3 sequences in the sample, roughly 17% were seen once. Germline V lookup: CDR1 MDHEN, CDR2 SYDVKM. The ends lost 2 bases at V and 3 bases at J; junction bases unmatched: 8. There are 16 residues in the CDR3. This receptor was taken from a human donor in good health. V is TRBV28 and J is TRBJ2-7; 9 bases map to TRBD2. The sample comprised CD8+ T cells from blood. CDR3 region: CASSLNGAGGLYEQYF. The CDR3 nucleotides are TGTGCCAGCAGTTTAAATGGAGCGGGGGGACTCTACGAGCAGTACTTC.